The rows below give T cell receptor beta chains drawn from one sample of a study of spatial heterogeneity in lung cancer. TCRdb reprocessed the 5' RACE reads with MiXCR, giving one entry per CDR3 protein. The sample has 40,000 to 45,000 distinct CDR3 sequences, about an eighth seen once. This specimen consisted of PBMCs, obtained at surgery. The origin of the receptors is a male donor with early-stage non-small cell lung cancer. Each CDR3 is given with its conserved first and last residue. The order of the fields is V gene, clone size, J gene, D gene, CDR3 protein, CDR3 DNA. The D gene is left open where the match is weak. Rows give clone size only sometimes, using once, few, many, or a class for an expanded clone.

TRBV10-3	NA	TRBJ1-5	NA	CAISEFGTPNQPQHF	TGTGCCATCAGTGAGTTCGGGACACCGAATCAGCCCCAGCATTTT
TRBV29-1	few	TRBJ2-7	NA	CSVEGPSYEQYF	TGCAGCGTTGAGGGACCCTCCTACGAGCAGTACTTC
TRBV3-1	few	TRBJ1-1	NA	CASSQDRVTEAFF	TGTGCCAGCAGCCAAGATCGGGTAACTGAAGCTTTCTTT
TRBV27	NA	TRBJ2-6	NA	CASSLKVAGANVLTF	TGTGCCAGCAGTCTCAAAGTAGCTGGGGCCAACGTCCTGACTTTC
TRBV15	NA	TRBJ1-2	NA	CATSRDRGPLGYTF	TGTGCCACCAGCAGAGATAGGGGTCCGCTTGGCTACACCTTC
TRBV14	few	TRBJ2-2	NA	CASSHGQHRELFF	TGTGCCAGCAGCCATGGACAGCACCGGGAGCTGTTTTTT
TRBV2	many	TRBJ2-1	NA	CASSAMGYNEQFF	TGTGCCAGCAGTGCCATGGGATACAATGAGCAGTTCTTC
TRBV7-9	NA	TRBJ1-1	NA	CASSLPPTTNTEAFF	TGTGCCAGCAGCTTGCCCCCCACAACTAACACTGAAGCTTTCTTT
TRBV7-9	few	TRBJ2-1	TRBD2	CASSEPPGLAGYNEQFF	TGTGCCAGCAGCGAGCCGCCGGGACTAGCGGGGTACAATGAGCAGTTCTTC
TRBV19	many	TRBJ2-7	NA	CASSTGHLSYEQYF	TGTGCCAGTAGTACTGGACACCTCTCCTACGAGCAGTACTTC
TRBV11-1	many	TRBJ1-2	TRBD1	CASSLLRTGAAYGYTF	TGTGCCAGCAGCTTACTGCGGACAGGGGCCGCCTATGGCTACACCTTC
TRBV10-3	many	TRBJ2-5	TRBD1	CAIKDRGTETQYF	TGTGCCATCAAGGACAGGGGTACGGAGACCCAGTACTTC
TRBV9	few	TRBJ2-7	NA	CASSVDDRNSYEQYF	TGTGCCAGCAGCGTAGACGACAGGAACTCCTACGAGCAGTACTTC
TRBV27	many	TRBJ2-7	NA	CASSFPGRAEQYF	TGTGCCAGCAGTTTTCCAGGACGGGCCGAGCAGTACTTC
TRBV28	many	TRBJ2-7	TRBD1	CASSSGQGPYEQYF	TGTGCCAGCAGTTCGGGACAGGGCCCCTACGAGCAGTACTTC
TRBV20-1	many	TRBJ2-4	NA	CSARDPGKNIQYF	TGCAGTGCTAGAGACCCGGGAAAAAACATTCAGTACTTC
TRBV24-1	many	TRBJ2-3	NA	CATSDLLVGPQYF	TGTGCCACCAGTGATTTGCTCGTGGGCCCCCAGTATTTT
TRBV5-1	many	TRBJ2-5	TRBD1	CASSLMRGRQETQYF	TGCGCCAGCAGCTTGATGAGGGGGCGGCAAGAGACCCAGTACTTC
TRBV7-2	NA	TRBJ1-2	NA	CASSPALNYGYTF	TGTGCCAGCAGCCCGGCCCTTAACTATGGCTACACCTTC
TRBV11-1	NA	TRBJ1-2	NA	CASSFGQYQGLGYGYTF	TGTGCCAGCAGCTTCGGACAGTATCAGGGGCTTGGCTATGGCTACACCTTC
TRBV5-1	few	TRBJ2-2	TRBD1	CASSPGVRTGSGELFF	TGCGCCAGCAGCCCCGGCGTTAGGACAGGATCCGGGGAGCTGTTTTTT
TRBV4-1	NA	TRBJ2-7	NA	CASSPLSGGPYEQYF	TGCGCCAGCAGCCCCCTAAGCGGAGGCCCCTACGAGCAGTACTTC
TRBV7-2	many	TRBJ2-3	TRBD2	CASSLGPGLAGNTQYF	TGTGCCAGCAGCTTAGGGCCGGGACTAGCGGGTAATACGCAGTATTTT
TRBV29-1	NA	TRBJ2-3	NA	CSVDYGSTDTQYF	TGCAGCGTTGATTACGGGAGCACAGATACGCAGTATTTT
TRBV10-3	few	TRBJ2-4	TRBD1	CAISESDRTGKNIQYF	TGTGCCATCAGTGAAAGTGACAGGACAGGGAAAAACATTCAGTACTTC
TRBV11-2	many	TRBJ2-2	TRBD2	CASSQGLAGELFF	TGTGCCAGCAGCCAGGGACTAGCGGGGGAGCTGTTTTTT
TRBV7-2	few	TRBJ2-1	TRBD2	CASSFPLAGVSYNEQFF	TGTGCCAGCAGCTTCCCACTAGCGGGCGTTTCCTACAATGAGCAGTTCTTC
TRBV27	many	TRBJ1-2	NA	CASSFSFNYGYTF	TGTGCCAGCAGTTTCAGCTTTAACTATGGCTACACCTTC
TRBV28	few	TRBJ2-1	NA	CASSSTGPAEQFF	TGTGCCAGCAGTTCTACAGGGCCGGCTGAGCAGTTCTTC
TRBV7-9	NA	TRBJ2-5	NA	CASSLGTQYF	TGTGCCAGCAGCTTGGGGACCCAGTACTTC
TRBV11-2	few	TRBJ2-7	NA	CASSPMAAGRYEQYF	TGTGCCAGCAGCCCAATGGCGGCAGGGCGCTACGAGCAGTACTTC
TRBV25-1	medium-sized	TRBJ2-7	NA	CASSEVGSEQYF	TGTGCCAGCAGTGAGGTCGGAAGTGAGCAGTACTTC
TRBV6-2/TRBV6-3	many	TRBJ1-4	NA	CASSQRRDEKLFF	TGTGCCAGCAGTCAGAGAAGAGACGAAAAACTGTTTTTT
TRBV10-3	many	TRBJ1-1	NA	CAISDTPLGTEAFF	TGTGCCATCAGTGATACCCCGCTGGGCACTGAAGCTTTCTTT
TRBV12-3/TRBV12-4	NA	TRBJ2-5	NA	CASSPLSKETQYF	TGTGCCAGCAGTCCGCTTAGTAAAGAGACCCAGTACTTC
TRBV25-1	few	TRBJ2-1	NA	CASRRDGPRNNEQFF	TGTGCCAGCAGGCGGGACGGCCCACGGAACAATGAGCAGTTCTTC
TRBV15	many	TRBJ1-6	NA	CATSRDITAYNSPLHF	TGTGCCACCAGCAGAGATATAACAGCCTATAATTCACCCCTCCACTTT
TRBV12-3/TRBV12-4	many	TRBJ2-5	TRBD1	CASRPPRTGWIETQYF	TGTGCCAGCAGACCCCCCCGGACAGGGTGGATAGAGACCCAGTACTTC
TRBV18	few	TRBJ2-7	TRBD1	CASSPGQDSYEQYF	TGTGCCAGCTCACCGGGACAGGATTCCTACGAGCAGTACTTC
TRBV20-1	NA	TRBJ1-1	TRBD1	CSARDPRGQNTEAFF	TGCAGTGCTAGAGATCCCAGGGGGCAAAACACTGAAGCTTTCTTT